This is a list of T cell receptor beta chains from one sample in a study of CD8+ T cells in alopecia areata. Sequencing used immunoSEQ multiplex PCR; TCRdb keeps in-frame clones, though not all of them. Altogether some 100,000 clones are present, roughly 50% being singletons, with the ten largest covering more than 25%. Sample: CD8+ T cells sorted from blood, taken at week 4, from a patient treated with tofacitinib. The receptors originated from a human donor with alopecia areata. The CDR3 runs from the conserved cysteine through the conserved F or W. The order of the fields is D gene, J gene, V gene, clone size, CDR3 protein, CDR3 DNA. D genes are given only for firm matches. Some rows have no size entry. The others give once, few or many, or a class for an expanded clone.

NA | TRBJ2-7 | TRBV29-1 | NA | CSVDLMDRETYEQYF | TGCAGCGTTGACCTAATGGACAGAGAGACCTACGAGCAGTACTTC
TRBD1 | TRBJ2-1 | TRBV29-1 | few | CSVGDSSYNEQFF | TGCAGCGTTGGGGACAGCTCCTACAATGAGCAGTTCTTC
NA | TRBJ2-1 | TRBV15 | NA | CATSRDLGGFYNEQFF | TGTGCCACCAGCAGAGATCTGGGGGGCTTTTACAATGAGCAGTTCTTC
NA | TRBJ1-1 | TRBV30 | NA | CAWSPFRAGEAFF | TGTGCCTGGAGTCCCTTCCGGGCCGGCGAAGCTTTCTTT
TRBD1 | TRBJ2-7 | TRBV29-1 | NA | CSVAGDRGGDEQYF | TGCAGCGTTGCGGGGGACAGGGGCGGGGACGAGCAGTACTTC
NA | TRBJ2-3 | TRBV29-1 | NA | CSVEADRLNRHTDTQYF | TGCAGCGTTGAAGCAGACAGACTTAACCGACACACAGATACGCAGTATTTT
TRBD1 | TRBJ2-5 | TRBV30 | NA | CAWSVRLGQEQETQYF | TGTGCCTGGAGTGTACGTCTGGGACAGGAGCAAGAGACCCAGTACTTC
NA | TRBJ1-1 | TRBV29-1 | NA | CSVEQENTEAFF | TGCAGCGTCGAGCAGGAGAACACTGAAGCTTTCTTT
NA | TRBJ2-3 | TRBV30 | NA | CAWSSGTSTDTQYF | TGTGCCTGGAGTTCCGGGACTAGCACAGATACGCAGTATTTT
NA | TRBJ2-2 | TRBV29-1 | few | CSVAQTNTGELFF | TGCAGCGTGGCCCAGACAAACACCGGGGAGCTGTTTTTT
NA | TRBJ2-6 | TRBV30 | NA | CAWSRDGSGANVLTF | TGTGCCTGGTCCCGAGATGGCTCTGGGGCCAACGTCCTGACTTTC
TRBD2 | TRBJ2-7 | TRBV15 | NA | CATSRERTSGYEQYF | TGTGCCACCAGCAGAGAACGGACTAGTGGATACGAGCAGTACTTC
TRBD1 | TRBJ2-7 | TRBV29-1 | NA | CSVSRDRGTYEQYF | TGCAGCGTTTCCAGGGACAGGGGAACCTACGAGCAGTACTTC
NA | TRBJ2-7 | TRBV6-5 | NA | CASSYLLEQYF | TGTGCCAGCAGTTACCTCTTGGAGCAGTACTTC
NA | TRBJ2-7 | TRBV11-2 | NA | CASSPNPGISYEQYF | TGTGCCAGCAGCCCGAACCCAGGGATAAGTTACGAGCAGTACTTC
TRBD2 | TRBJ2-5 | TRBV7-3 | NA | CASSPQGLAGGPGRETQYF | TGTGCCAGCAGCCCCCAGGGACTAGCGGGGGGGCCCGGTAGAGAGACCCAGTACTTC
NA | TRBJ2-5 | TRBV7-9 | NA | CASSNIAGVKDRETQYF | TGTGCCAGCAGCAATATAGCTGGGGTAAAGGATCGAGAGACCCAGTACTTC